This T cell receptor beta chain came from a study of cytomegalovirus exposure and HLA in healthy donors. PCR primers comprised 60 Vbeta and 13 Jbeta primers. Only in-frame clones appear in the TCRdb table, and some are missing; sequencing was by immunoSEQ multiplex PCR. The sample has under 150,000 clones; around nine tenths are singletons. Study-wide points: Association with HLA alleles at 0.05 false discovery rate was found for approximately 18,000 TCR beta sequences in a later analysis. The study listed roughly 160 cytomegalovirus-associated TCR beta chains. A highly shared variant cluster was judged a likely technical artifact. In a later analysis, donors in an Asian-associated ancestry cluster reportedly had fewer N-insertions in productive TCRs than the cohort mean.

A note on this clone: The antigen is not known.

Germline values: CDR1 MNHEY, CDR2 SMNVEV (reference sequence). This CDR3 spans 14 amino acids. V lost 2 bases and J 1 base, leaving 8 bases between the germline ends. Sequencing used PBMCs. V usage is TRBV27 and J usage is TRBJ1-1; D uncertain. The source is a woman aged 30 to 39 in good health and CMV-seronegative. CDR3 in DNA: TGTGCCAGCAGTTTAGGGTACAGGAACACTGAAGCTTTCTTT. It encodes CASSLGYRNTEAFF.